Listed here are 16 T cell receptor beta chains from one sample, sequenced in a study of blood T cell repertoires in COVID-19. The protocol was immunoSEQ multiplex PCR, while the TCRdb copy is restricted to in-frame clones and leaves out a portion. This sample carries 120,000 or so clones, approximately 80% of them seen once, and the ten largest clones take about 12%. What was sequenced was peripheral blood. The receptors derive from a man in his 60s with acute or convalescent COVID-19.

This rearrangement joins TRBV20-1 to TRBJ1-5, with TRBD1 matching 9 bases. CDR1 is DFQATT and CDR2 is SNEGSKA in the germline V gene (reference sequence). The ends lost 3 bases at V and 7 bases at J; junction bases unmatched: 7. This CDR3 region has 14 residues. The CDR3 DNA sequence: TGCAGTGCTAGTAAACAGGGGGCTAGACAGCCCCAGCATTTT. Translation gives CSASKQGARQPQHF.

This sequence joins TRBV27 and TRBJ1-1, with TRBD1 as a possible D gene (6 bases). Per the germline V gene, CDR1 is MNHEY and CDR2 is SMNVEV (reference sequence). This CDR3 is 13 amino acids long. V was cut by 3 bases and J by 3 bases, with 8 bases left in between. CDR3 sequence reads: CASSFGGHTEAFF. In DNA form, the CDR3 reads TGTGCCAGCAGTTTCGGGGGGCACACTGAAGCTTTCTTT.

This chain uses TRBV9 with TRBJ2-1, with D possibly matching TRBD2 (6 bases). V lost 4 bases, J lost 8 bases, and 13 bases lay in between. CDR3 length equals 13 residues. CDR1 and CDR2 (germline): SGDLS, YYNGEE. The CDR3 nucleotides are TGTGCCAGCAGCAGCGGGCCGAACTATGAGCAGTTCTTC. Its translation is CASSSGPNYEQFF.

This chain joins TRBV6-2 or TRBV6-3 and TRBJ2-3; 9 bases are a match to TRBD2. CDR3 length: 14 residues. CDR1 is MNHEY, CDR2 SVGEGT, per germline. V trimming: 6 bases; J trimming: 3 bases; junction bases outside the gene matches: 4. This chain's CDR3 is CASSRLAATDTQYF. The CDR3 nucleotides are TGTGCCAGCAGCAGACTAGCGGCGACAGATACGCAGTATTTT.

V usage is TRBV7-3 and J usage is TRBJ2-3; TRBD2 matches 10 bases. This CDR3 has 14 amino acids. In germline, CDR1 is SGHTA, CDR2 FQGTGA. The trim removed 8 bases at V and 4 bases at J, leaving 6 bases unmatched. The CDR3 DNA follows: TGTGCCAGCGCGTTAAGCGGGAGGGCAGATACGCAGTATTTT. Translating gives CASALSGRADTQYF.

The CDR3 is CASSRDRGTEAFF. CDR3 in DNA: TGTGCCAGCAGCCGAGACAGGGGCACTGAAGCTTTCTTT. The chain uses TRBV2 and TRBJ1-1; 8 nucleotides agree with TRBD1. The CDR3 length is 13 residues. Germline V gene data show CDR1 as SNHLY and CDR2 as FYNNEI. The junction had 4 bases not matched to a gene; V was cut back by 6 bases and J by 4 bases.

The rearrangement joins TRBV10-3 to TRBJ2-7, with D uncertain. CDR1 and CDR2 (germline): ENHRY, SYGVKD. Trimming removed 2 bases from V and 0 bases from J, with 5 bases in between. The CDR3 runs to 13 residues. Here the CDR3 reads CAISEPSSYEQYF. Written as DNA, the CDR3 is TGTGCCATCAGTGAGCCTAGCTCCTACGAGCAGTACTTC.

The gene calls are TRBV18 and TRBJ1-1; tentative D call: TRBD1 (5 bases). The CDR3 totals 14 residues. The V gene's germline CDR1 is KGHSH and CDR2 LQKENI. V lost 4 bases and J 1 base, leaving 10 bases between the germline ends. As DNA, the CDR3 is TGTGCCAGCTCACAGGGGTTGTGGAACACTGAAGCTTTCTTT. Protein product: CASSQGLWNTEAFF.

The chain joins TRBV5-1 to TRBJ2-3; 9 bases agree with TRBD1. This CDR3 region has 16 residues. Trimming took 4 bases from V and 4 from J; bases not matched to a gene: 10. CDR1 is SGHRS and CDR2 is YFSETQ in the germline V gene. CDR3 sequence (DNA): TGCGCCAGCAGCCCACCCCGGGGACAGGGATCAGATACGCAGTATTTT. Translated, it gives CASSPPRGQGSDTQYF.

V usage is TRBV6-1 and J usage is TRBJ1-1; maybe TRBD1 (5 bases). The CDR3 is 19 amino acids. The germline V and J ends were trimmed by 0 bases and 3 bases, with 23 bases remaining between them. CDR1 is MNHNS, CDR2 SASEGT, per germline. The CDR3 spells CASSEAKGGVSWWDTEAFF. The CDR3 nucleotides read TGTGCCAGCAGTGAAGCGAAGGGAGGGGTCTCCTGGTGGGACACTGAAGCTTTCTTT.

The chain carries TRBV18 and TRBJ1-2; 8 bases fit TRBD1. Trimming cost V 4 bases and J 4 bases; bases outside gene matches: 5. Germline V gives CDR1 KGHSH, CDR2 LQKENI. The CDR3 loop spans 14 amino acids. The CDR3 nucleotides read TGTGCCAGCTCACTAGGACAGGGAACCTATGGCTACACCTTC. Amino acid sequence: CASSLGQGTYGYTF. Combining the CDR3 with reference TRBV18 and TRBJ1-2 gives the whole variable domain NAGVMQNPRHLVRRRGQEARLRCSPMKGHSHVYWYRQLPEEGLKFMVYLQKENIIDESGMPKERFSAEFPKEGPSILRIQQVVRGDSAAYFCASSLGQGTYGYTFGSGTRLTVV.

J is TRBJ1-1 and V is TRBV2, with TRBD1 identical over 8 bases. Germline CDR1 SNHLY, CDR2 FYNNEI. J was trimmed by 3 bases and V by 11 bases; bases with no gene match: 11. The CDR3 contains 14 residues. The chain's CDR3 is CAATLLQGDTEAFF. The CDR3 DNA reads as TGTGCCGCCACCTTGTTACAGGGGGACACTGAAGCTTTCTTT.

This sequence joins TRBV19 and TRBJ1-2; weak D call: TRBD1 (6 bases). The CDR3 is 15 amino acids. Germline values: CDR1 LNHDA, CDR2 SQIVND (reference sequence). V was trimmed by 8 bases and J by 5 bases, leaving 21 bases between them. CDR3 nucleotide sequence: TGTGCCAGTGCGAGAGGGCTTACAGGGCTTTATGGCTACACCTTC. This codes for CASARGLTGLYGYTF.

Here the CDR3 DNA reads TGTGCCACCAGTGATTTGGGGAGGGACGAAGAGACCCAGTACTTC. Amino acids: CATSDLGRDEETQYF. The V and J genes are TRBV24-1 and TRBJ2-5, with 7 bases identical to TRBD2. The CDR3 has 15 amino acids. The ends lost 0 bases at V and 3 bases at J; junction bases unmatched: 3. Germline V CDR1 and CDR2: KGHDR, SFDVKD.

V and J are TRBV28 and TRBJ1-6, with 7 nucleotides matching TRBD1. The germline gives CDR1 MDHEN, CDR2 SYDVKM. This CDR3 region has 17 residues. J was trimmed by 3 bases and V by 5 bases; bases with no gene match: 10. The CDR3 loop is CASSLEGGQLYNSPLHF. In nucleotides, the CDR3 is TGTGCCAGCAGTCTCGAGGGGGGACAGCTCTATAATTCACCCCTCCACTTT.

The CDR3 sequence is CASLRETMGGELFF. The CDR3 DNA reads TGTGCCAGCTTGCGGGAGACGATGGGCGGGGAGCTGTTTTTT. The V gene is TRBV2, the J gene TRBJ2-2; TRBD2 agrees at 7 bases. Unmatched junction bases numbered 10, after V lost 8 bases and J lost 7 bases. There are 14 residues in the CDR3. From germline, CDR1 is SNHLY and CDR2 FYNNEI.